The entry below gives a single T cell receptor beta chain sequence along with its context. Its antigen is unknown. CDR3 length: 16 amino acids. V lost 7 bases and J 0 bases, leaving 20 bases between the germline ends. Germline CDR1 reads SGHRS; CDR2 reads YFSETQ. The sample comes from a study of early T cells in non-severe SARS-CoV-2 infection. Study-level information: Chains were unpaired, as sequencing was done on bulk RNA from unsorted whole blood.

General observations from the study: Using VDJdb, the matching emphasized anti-spike CD8 responses while missing private and CD4 specificities.

Each cDNA molecule carried a unique molecular identifier. TCRdb re-derived calls from the 5' RACE reads in MiXCR, one entry per CDR3 protein. The table lists 35,000 to 55,000 distinct CDR3 sequences, 11% of them singletons, with just over 20% in the top ten. This clonotype originated in an adult who was a healthcare worker with PCR-confirmed SARS-CoV-2 infection or an uninfected control (not recorded which). Sequences were obtained from whole blood. The rearrangement joins TRBV5-1 to TRBJ2-7, with D possibly matching TRBD2 (5 bases). The CDR3 DNA follows: TGCGCCAGCTCGATCCTCGGAGGTCTAAGCTCCTACGAGCAGTACTTC. This gives the protein CASSILGGLSSYEQYF.